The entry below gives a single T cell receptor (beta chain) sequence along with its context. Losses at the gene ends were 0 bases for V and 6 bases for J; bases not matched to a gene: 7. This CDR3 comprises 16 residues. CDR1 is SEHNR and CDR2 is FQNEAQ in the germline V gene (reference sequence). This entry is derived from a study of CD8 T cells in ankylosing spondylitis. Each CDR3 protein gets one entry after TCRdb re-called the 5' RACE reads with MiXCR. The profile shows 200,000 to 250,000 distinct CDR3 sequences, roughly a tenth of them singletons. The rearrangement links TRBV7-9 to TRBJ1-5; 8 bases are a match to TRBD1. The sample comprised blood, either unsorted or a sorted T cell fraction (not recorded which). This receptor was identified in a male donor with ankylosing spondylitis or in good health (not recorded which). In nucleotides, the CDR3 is TGTGCCAGCAGCTTAGCGGACAGGGAGCCGATTCAGCCCCAGCATTTT. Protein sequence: CASSLADREPIQPQHF.